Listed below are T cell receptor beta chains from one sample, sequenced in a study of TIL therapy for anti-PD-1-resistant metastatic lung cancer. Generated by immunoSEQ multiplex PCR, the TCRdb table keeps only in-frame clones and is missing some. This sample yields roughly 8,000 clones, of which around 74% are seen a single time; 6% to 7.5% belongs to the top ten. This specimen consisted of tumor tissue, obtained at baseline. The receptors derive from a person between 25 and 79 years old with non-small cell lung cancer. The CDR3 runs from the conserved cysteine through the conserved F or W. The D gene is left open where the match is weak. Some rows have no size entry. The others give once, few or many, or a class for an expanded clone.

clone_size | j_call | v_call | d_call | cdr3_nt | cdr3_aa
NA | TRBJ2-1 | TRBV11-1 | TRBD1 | TGTGCCAGCATGCGGACAGGGGGCAATGAGCAGTTCTTC | CASMRTGGNEQFF
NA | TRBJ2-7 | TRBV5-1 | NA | TGCGCCAGCAGCTCCTCGGGGTACTACGAGCAGTACTTC | CASSSSGYYEQYF
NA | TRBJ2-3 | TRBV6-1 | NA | TGTGCCAGCAGTGCCAGGGGGGGAGACACAGATACGCAGTATTTT | CASSARGGDTDTQYF
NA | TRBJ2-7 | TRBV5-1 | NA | TGCGCCAGCAGCTTCTCAGGTGGGTGGGGCGAGCAGTACTTC | CASSFSGGWGEQYF
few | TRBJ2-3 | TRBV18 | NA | TGTGCCAGCCTACGGAACAGGGATTCAGATACGCAGTATTTT | CASLRNRDSDTQYF
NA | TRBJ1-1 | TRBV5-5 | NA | TGTGCCAGCAGCTTGTTCGGCCCTTACACTGAAGCTTTCTTT | CASSLFGPYTEAFF
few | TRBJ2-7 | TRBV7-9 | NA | TGTGCCAGCAGCTTATTTAACAACGAGCAGTACTTC | CASSLFNNEQYF
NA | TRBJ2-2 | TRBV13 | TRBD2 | TGTGCCAGCAGCTTCCTAGCGGATGCGAACACCGGGGAGCTGTTTTTT | CASSFLADANTGELFF
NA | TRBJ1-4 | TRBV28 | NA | TGTGCCAGCGGAAGCCCGACAGGAAGGAATGAAAAACTGTTTTTT | CASGSPTGRNEKLFF
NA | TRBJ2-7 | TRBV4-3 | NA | TGCGCCAGCAGTCCCGCGGGCACCCCCTACGAGCAGTACTTC | CASSPAGTPYEQYF
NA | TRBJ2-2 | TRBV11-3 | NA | TGTGCCAGCAGCTTTGAGGGGACGGCGGGGACCGGGGAGCTGTTTTTT | CASSFEGTAGTGELFF
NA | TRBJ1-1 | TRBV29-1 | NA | TGCAGCGTAGAGGGGGGTGCCACTGAAGCTTTCTTT | CSVEGGATEAFF
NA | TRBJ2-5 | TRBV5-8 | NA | TGTGCCAGCAGCTTGGCAGGGACGGGTGTCGGGGAGACCCAGTACTTC | CASSLAGTGVGETQYF
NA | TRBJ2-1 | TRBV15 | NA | TGTGCCACCAGCAAGTCAGCGGGTGGGTACAATGAGCAGTTCTTC | CATSKSAGGYNEQFF
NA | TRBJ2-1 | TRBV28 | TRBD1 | TGTGCCACGGGACAGGTATCCTACAATGAGCAGTTCTTC | CATGQVSYNEQFF
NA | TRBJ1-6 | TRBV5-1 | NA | TGCGCCAGCAGCTTGGATCTCGGCGGTCGGGGTTCACCCCTCCACTTT | CASSLDLGGRGSPLHF
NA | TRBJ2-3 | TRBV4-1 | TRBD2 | TGCGCCAGCAGCCAAGATCGCGGGGGGGCAGGGACAGATACGCAGTATTTT | CASSQDRGGAGTDTQYF
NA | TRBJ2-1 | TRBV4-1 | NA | TGCGCCAGCAGCCAAGGGGACTTTCTAGCGTTATTCAGCAATGAGCAGTTCTTC | CASSQGDFLALFSNEQFF
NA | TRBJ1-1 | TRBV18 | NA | TGTGCCAGCTCACCACCGACCCAGAACACTGAAGCTTTCTTT | CASSPPTQNTEAFF
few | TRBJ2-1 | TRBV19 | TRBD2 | TGTGCCAGTAGTATAGCGGCTAGCGGGGGTAGTGAGCAGTTCTTC | CASSIAASGGSEQFF
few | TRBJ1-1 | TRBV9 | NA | TGTGCCAGCAGCGCCCATGGGACTGCATCGAACACTGAAGCTTTCTTT | CASSAHGTASNTEAFF
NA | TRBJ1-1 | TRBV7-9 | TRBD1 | TGTGCCAGCAGCTTAGGGACAGGGGTATCCGTGAACACTGAAGCTTTCTTT | CASSLGTGVSVNTEAFF
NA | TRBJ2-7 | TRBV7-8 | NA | TGTGCCAGCAGCTTAGGAGAGGGCTCCAGCTCCTACGAGCAGTACTTC | CASSLGEGSSSYEQYF
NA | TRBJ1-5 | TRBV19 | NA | TGTGCCAGTAGAGATGGGGGGAAGGGAAATCAGCCCCAGCATTTT | CASRDGGKGNQPQHF
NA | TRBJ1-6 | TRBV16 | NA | TGTGCCAGCAGCCAAGGGTCATGGTTATCCCCGGGGGATGAGAATTCACCCCTCCACTTT | CASSQGSWLSPGDENSPLHF
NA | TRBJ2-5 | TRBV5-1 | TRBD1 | TGCGCCAGCAGCGGGTTTGGGACAGACCAAGAGACCCAGTACTTC | CASSGFGTDQETQYF
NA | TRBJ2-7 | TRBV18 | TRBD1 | TGTGCCAGCCGAGGACAGGGGCCCTACGAGCAGTACTTC | CASRGQGPYEQYF
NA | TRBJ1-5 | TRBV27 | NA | TGTGCCAGCAGTAAACGGGGGTTCTATAGCAATCAGCCCCAGCATTTT | CASSKRGFYSNQPQHF
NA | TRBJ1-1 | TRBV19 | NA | TGTGCCAGTAGTATCCGTGGAGGGGCGAACACTGAAGCTTTCTTT | CASSIRGGANTEAFF
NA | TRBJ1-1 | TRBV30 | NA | TGTGCCGGCGGGGGTCACACTGAAGCTTTCTTT | CAGGGHTEAFF
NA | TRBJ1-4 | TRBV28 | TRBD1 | TGTGCCAGCAGTTCCCGACAGGGCTTTAATGAAAAACTGTTTTTT | CASSSRQGFNEKLFF